The entry that follows covers one TCR beta chain sequence. Its target antigen remains unknown. Per-base qualities were not stored, and no clone one base away is much larger. This specimen comes from a study of control samples from healthy donors and cancer patients (dated by TCRdb to between 2020 and 2021). The library was generated by the immunoSEQ multiplex PCR assay. TCRdb took this table from immuneACCESS and kept in-frame rearrangements with V and J called. Such tables lack part of the clones; where checked against another copy, unresolved V genes explain under half of the gap, and the rest is unexplained. This sample is represented by about 140,000 clones; roughly 90% of them were singletons. Of the sample, around 11% falls within the top ten clones. Per the germline V gene, SGHAT is the CDR1 and FQNNGV is the CDR2. V is shortened by 4 bases, J by 4 bases, and the region joining them spans 17 bases. The CDR3 has 16 amino acids, counting the end cysteine and phenylalanine. Here the CDR3 DNA is all that survives: 48 bases in frame from base 1.

The rearranged chain carries TRBV11-2 and TRBJ1-3; TRBD1 is possibly the D segment (5 matching bases). The specimen sequenced was blood. The sequence was collected from a man between 25 and 39 years old in good health. CDR3 reads: CASSWRREGLGNTIYF. In nucleotide form, the sequence is TGTGCCAGCAGCTGGCGGCGGGAGGGGCTCGGAAACACCATATATTTT.